This T cell receptor (beta chain) was recorded in a study of glioma-infiltrating T cells. Using RNA template, CDR3s of TCR alpha and beta were amplified with iRepertoire arm-PCR. Input was 100-400 ng of tissue mRNA or PBMC total RNA. Using its own MiXCR run on the multiplex PCR reads, TCRdb lists one record per CDR3 protein. Of 150,000 to 200,000 distinct CDR3 sequences in the sample, more than 30% were seen once. CDR3 size: 16 residues. V lost 1 base to trimming and J lost 2 bases; unmatched junction nucleotides: 8. Per germline, CDR1 SQVTM and CDR2 ANQGSEA. Details on this clonotype: No antigen is known for it.

Study-level points and caveats: Above-expected tissue-blood divergence occurred in all gliomas, most in low-grade ones. Tissue and blood shared very few CDR3 sequences.

The specimen was glioma tissue, nonneoplastic brain tissue, or PBMCs (not recorded which). The chain couples TRBV29-1 to TRBJ2-7; 10 bases align to TRBD2. The sequence was collected from a human donor with low-grade glioma or glioblastoma, undergoing nonglioma brain surgery, or in good health (not recorded which). In nucleotides, the CDR3 is TGCAGCGTTGAAGGTCTAGCGGGAGAAGATGCCTACGAGCAGTACTTC. Protein sequence: CSVEGLAGEDAYEQYF.